This T cell receptor beta chain was profiled in a study of blood T cell repertoires in COVID-19. This CDR3 contains 15 residues. CDR1 and CDR2 (germline): SGHRS, YFSETQ. Trimming took off 7 bases at V and 3 bases at J, with 18 bases between the two ends. Some clones are missing from TCRdb's copy, which holds only in-frame ones; the method was immunoSEQ multiplex PCR. In the table there are 200,000 to 250,000 clones, roughly 88% of which are singletons. This clonotype originated in a woman aged 40 to 50 who had recovered from COVID-19. This chain connects TRBV5-1 to TRBJ2-3; no firm D call. Sequencing was carried out using peripheral blood. The CDR3 bases are TGCGCCAGCCTGCCGACGGCCTCGAGGACAGATACGCAGTATTTT. Its protein is CASLPTASRTDTQYF.